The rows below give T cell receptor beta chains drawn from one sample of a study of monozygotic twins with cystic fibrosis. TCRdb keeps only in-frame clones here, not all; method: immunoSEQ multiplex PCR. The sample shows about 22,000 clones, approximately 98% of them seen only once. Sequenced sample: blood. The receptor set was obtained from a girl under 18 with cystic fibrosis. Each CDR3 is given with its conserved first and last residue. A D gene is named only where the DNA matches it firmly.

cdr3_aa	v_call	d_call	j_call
CASTLQGSDTDTQYF	TRBV7-2	.	TRBJ2-3
CSAGEASKETQYF	TRBV29-1	.	TRBJ2-5
CATTDQLAGNEQFF	TRBV19	TRBD2	TRBJ2-1
CASSIAVETEAFF	TRBV19	.	TRBJ1-1
CASSEYGQLSMETQYF	TRBV25-1	.	TRBJ2-5
CASSSPATYEQYF	TRBV28	.	TRBJ2-7
CASSLSGYEQYF	TRBV7-8	.	TRBJ2-7
CASSPRDGPVGYEQYF	TRBV18	.	TRBJ2-7
CASSQDAGAANTGELFF	TRBV4-3	.	TRBJ2-2
CASSLSGSSYEQYF	TRBV7-2	TRBD2	TRBJ2-7
CASSGRDSYGYTF	TRBV5-4	TRBD1	TRBJ1-2
CASSLVAGAKDTQYF	TRBV5-4	TRBD2	TRBJ2-3
CASLGAVPNYGYTF	TRBV19	.	TRBJ1-2
CASSSQEVTEAFF	TRBV2	.	TRBJ1-1
CASIGGSRTGELFF	TRBV28	TRBD2	TRBJ2-2
CASRWTGYNEQFF	TRBV18	TRBD1	TRBJ2-1
CASLRSGHYNEQFF	TRBV7-2	.	TRBJ2-1
CASNPGTGNTDTQYF	TRBV7-9	.	TRBJ2-3
CSVEVGLAGGPGPTNEQFF	TRBV29-1	TRBD2	TRBJ2-1
CASSPQGGINEQFF	TRBV6-5	.	TRBJ2-1
CASSKQGALVYGYTF	TRBV5-6	TRBD1	TRBJ1-2
CATSRGTGNQPQHF	TRBV15	.	TRBJ1-5
CASSLRPPGPQNTEAFF	TRBV5-1	.	TRBJ1-1
CAWSTTGPGQPQHF	TRBV30	TRBD1	TRBJ1-5
CASSWGQYTGELFF	TRBV28	.	TRBJ2-2
CASSPGTSGTYEQYF	TRBV18	TRBD2	TRBJ2-7
CASSNTGGLGQFF	TRBV6-5	TRBD1	TRBJ2-1
CASSLVFGNLSGELFF	TRBV7-8	.	TRBJ2-2
CAWSIDNADIQYF	TRBV30	.	TRBJ2-4
CASSHVGSSGNTIYF	TRBV14	.	TRBJ1-3
CASTSPDRAPATLGGYTF	TRBV10-2	TRBD1	TRBJ1-2
CASKGSGGGNQPQHF	TRBV2	TRBD1	TRBJ1-5
CASSRQGGEAFF	TRBV18	TRBD1	TRBJ1-1
CASSLSRLAGTPDTQYF	TRBV27	TRBD2	TRBJ2-3
CASSLQGVPGNTIYF	TRBV7-9	.	TRBJ1-3
CASSQTLYNEQFF	TRBV6-5	.	TRBJ2-1
CASSLGGSGRGETQYF	TRBV7-2	TRBD2	TRBJ2-5
CASSPEVTDSYGYTF	TRBV5-1	.	TRBJ1-2
CASSLAGNTEAFF	TRBV5-1	.	TRBJ1-1
CASSPPGSGPTGELFF	TRBV4-2	.	TRBJ2-2
CASSPQWGIPTDTQYF	TRBV4-3	.	TRBJ2-3
CASSIFLGEQFF	TRBV19	.	TRBJ2-1
CASSRDRGETQYF	TRBV5-4	TRBD1	TRBJ2-5
CASRFTPMNTEAFF	TRBV6-5	.	TRBJ1-1
CASSYQRNRGYGYTF	TRBV6-5	.	TRBJ1-2
CASSSGTGETQYF	TRBV5-4	TRBD1	TRBJ2-5